This TCR beta chain was identified in a study of graft-versus-host responses after intestinal transplantation. Sequencing was performed with immunoSEQ multiplex PCR; in TCRdb, only in-frame clones are kept and a portion is missing. The sample lists around 6,600 clones, approximately 25% occurring once. Researchers placed approximately 200,000 CFSE-labeled responder cells in culture with approximately 200,000 irradiated, violet-dye-labeled stimulator cells. Sorting was performed after the reaction on proliferating CFSE-low CD3+CD4+ and CD3+CD8+ responders. CDR1 is SGDLS, CDR2 YYNGEE, per germline. The V gene lost 4 bases and the J gene lost 7 bases, with 21 bases spanning the gap. The CDR3 length is 15 residues. General study findings and limits: Early after transplant, HvG clones declined as circulating GvH clones peaked. Some patients had graft-donor T cell macrochimerism. In their allografts, the ratios of graft-versus-host to host-versus-graft T cell clones were high.

The origin of this receptor is a human patient who was an organ donor for intestinal transplantation. The rearrangement links TRBV9 to TRBJ2-7; TRBD2 is a possible D gene (7 bases). Here the sequenced sample was alloreactive CD8+ T cells from a mixed lymphocyte reaction culture, taken before transplantation. The subset denotes: CFSE-low proliferating T cells sorted from approximately 6-day pre-transplant mixed lymphocyte reaction (GvH or HvG direction). The CDR3: CASSPRDGGAWEQYF. The DNA for the CDR3 is TGTGCCAGCAGCCCCCGTGATGGGGGGGCTTGGGAGCAGTACTTC.